This record looks at one T cell receptor (beta chain) sequence and its context. Using immunoSEQ multiplex PCR, the repertoire was profiled, and TCRdb retains in-frame clones only, with some absent. The repertoire consists of hundreds of thousands of clones, with roughly four fifths occurring once and the leading ten covering more than 10%. Germline assignment: CDR1 SGHRS and CDR2 YFSETQ. V dropped 2 bases and J dropped 4 bases, with 9 bases sitting between them. The CDR3 has 13 amino acids. The record originates from a study of control samples from healthy donors and cancer patients. V and J are TRBV5-1 and TRBJ1-1, with no clear D. The receptor was derived from a woman aged 55-70 years with lung cancer. Material for sequencing was PBMCs. The CDR3 sequence is CASSFGEGTEAFF. CDR3 DNA: TGCGCCAGCAGCTTCGGGGAGGGCACTGAAGCTTTCTTT. Filled out from reference TRBV5-1 and TRBJ1-1, the complete variable domain reads KAGVTQTPRYLIKTRGQQVTLSCSPISGHRSVSWYQQTPGQGLQFLFEYFSETQRNKGNFPGRFSGRQFSNSRSEMNVSTLELGDSALYLCASSFGEGTEAFFGQGTRLTVV.